This passage covers 27 T cell receptor beta chains from one sample sequenced in a study of cytomegalovirus exposure and HLA in healthy donors. Primers: 60 Vbeta forward and 13 Jbeta reverse. Clones were sequenced by immunoSEQ multiplex PCR, and TCRdb holds only the in-frame ones, with some missing. This sample has more than 200,000 clones; around 64% occur once, and the top ten carry about 2.5%. Specimen: PBMCs. The receptor set was obtained from a man aged 40-49 years in good health and CMV-seropositive.

The rearrangement uses TRBV21-1 and TRBJ1-5; TRBD1, the table's D call, was not compared with the DNA. TRBV21-1 is a documented pseudogene. This CDR3 region has 21 residues. The CDR3 DNA reads TGTGCCAGCAGCGAAAGGATTATGGGGACAGGGGCTATCGAAAGCAATCAGCCCCAGCATTTT. It yields the protein CASSERIMGTGAIESNQPQHF.

This clone appeared a few times. The gene calls are TRBV5-1 and TRBJ2-7; possibly TRBD1 for D (6 bases). Germline values: CDR1 SGHRS, CDR2 YFSETQ. The CDR3 has 13 residues. V gave up 4 bases and J gave up 5 bases, with 13 bases separating them. CDR3 nucleotides: TGCGCCAGCAGCCTTATGGGGGCCCACGAGCAGTACTTC. Its translation: CASSLMGAHEQYF.

V gene TRBV9 combines with J gene TRBJ2-7; 10 bases are a match to TRBD2. V lost 4 bases and J lost 3; bases outside the gene matches: 7. The V gene's germline CDR1 is SGDLS and CDR2 YYNGEE. The CDR3 is 15 amino acids. The CDR3 region is CASSPTSGGDYEQYF. The CDR3 DNA reads as TGTGCCAGCAGCCCCACAAGCGGGGGGGACTACGAGCAGTACTTC.

This chain links TRBV9 with TRBJ1-3; D remains unclear. V was clipped by 3 bases and J by 0 bases, with 7 bases between them. Germline assignment: CDR1 SGDLS and CDR2 YYNGEE. This CDR3 is 14 amino acids long. This chain's CDR3 is CASSAGVSGNTIYF. The CDR3 DNA is TGTGCCAGCAGCGCCGGGGTCTCTGGAAACACCATATATTTT.

The table lists this clone with a few counts. The chain couples TRBV14 to TRBJ2-7; the match to TRBD1 covers 11 bases. V lost 8 bases to trimming and J lost 4 bases; unmatched junction nucleotides: 10. Germline-derived CDR1 and CDR2 are SGHDN and FVKESK. The CDR3 contains 15 residues. The chain's CDR3 is CASSRSGTGGYEQYF. Here the CDR3 DNA reads TGTGCCAGCTCGAGGAGTGGGACAGGGGGGTACGAGCAGTACTTC.

This chain connects TRBV27 to TRBJ1-6; 8 bases fit TRBD1. Losses at the gene ends were 3 bases for V and 8 bases for J; bases not matched to a gene: 6. Germline-derived CDR1 and CDR2 are MNHEY and SMNVEV (reference sequence). The CDR3 is 15 amino acids. This CDR3 reads CASSFGQGGDSPLHF. Written as DNA, the CDR3 is TGTGCCAGCAGTTTCGGACAGGGCGGCGATTCACCCCTCCACTTT.

J is TRBJ2-7 and V is TRBV11-1; 9 bases agree with TRBD1. The junction had 11 bases not matched to a gene; V was cut back by 5 bases and J by 6 bases. CDR1 is SGHAT and CDR2 is FQDESV in the germline V gene (reference sequence). This CDR3 region has 15 residues. CDR3 DNA: TGTGCCAGCAGCCCGGAACAGGGGGCACGGCTCGAGCAGTACTTC. It codes for CASSPEQGARLEQYF.

V usage is TRBV2 and J usage is TRBJ1-5; 8 bases align to TRBD1. The junction had 2 bases not matched to a gene; V was cut back by 3 bases and J by 1 base. The V gene's germline CDR1 is SNHLY and CDR2 FYNNEI. The CDR3 has 15 amino acids. DNA of the CDR3: TGTGCCAGCAGTGACAGGGGGCTCAGCAATCAGCCCCAGCATTTT. Its protein is CASSDRGLSNQPQHF.

The chain carries TRBV29-1 and TRBJ1-2; possibly TRBD1 for D (6 bases). CDR3 size: 11 residues. V dropped 4 bases and J dropped 8 bases, with 11 bases sitting between them. Germline-derived CDR1 and CDR2 are SQVTM and ANQGSEA. CDR3 sequence (DNA): TGCAGCGTTGGGGGGCTGGAGGGCTACACCTTC. Translating gives CSVGGLEGYTF.

This clone was picked up a small number of times. V usage is TRBV6-5 and J usage is TRBJ2-7; D is perhaps TRBD2 (5 bases). Deletions cut 0 bases from V and 6 bases from J, with 12 bases between. The CDR3 runs to 14 residues. Germline V gene sequence: CDR1 MNHEY, CDR2 SVGAGI. Written as DNA, the CDR3 is TGTGCCAGCAGTTACTCGAACCAGGCGGGCGAGCAGTACTTC. Residues: CASSYSNQAGEQYF.

In this sample, this clone turned up once. This chain uses TRBV6-6 with TRBJ2-5; D is perhaps TRBD1 (6 bases). This CDR3 has 13 amino acids. Per germline, CDR1 MNHNY and CDR2 SVGAGI (reference sequence). V was pared by 6 bases and J by 1 base, with 9 bases between. The CDR3 sequence: CASRDSSQETQYF. In DNA form, the CDR3 reads TGTGCCAGCAGGGACAGCTCCCAAGAGACCCAGTACTTC.

V usage is TRBV9 and J usage is TRBJ2-3; 7 bases line up with TRBD1. The CDR3 covers 16 residues. CDR1 SGDLS and CDR2 YYNGEE come from the germline V gene. The ends lost 4 bases at V and 3 bases at J; junction bases unmatched: 11. CDR3 region: CASSSVQGRRTDTQYF. In DNA, the CDR3 is TGTGCCAGCAGCTCCGTACAGGGGCGGCGAACAGATACGCAGTATTTT.

This clone was detected only a few times. The gene calls are TRBV29-1 and TRBJ1-2; 9 bases fit TRBD1. This CDR3 has 14 amino acids. V lost 3 bases and J lost 6; bases outside the gene matches: 8. Germline V CDR1 and CDR2: SQVTM, ANQGSEA. This CDR3 is CSVEGQGISDGYTF. The DNA of the CDR3 is TGCAGCGTTGAGGGACAGGGAATTTCCGATGGCTACACCTTC.

The V and J genes are TRBV7-9 and TRBJ2-1; a weak D match, TRBD2 (5 bases). The CDR3 loop spans 12 amino acids. Germline V lookup: CDR1 SEHNR, CDR2 FQNEAQ (reference sequence). V lost 10 bases to trimming and J lost 9 bases, with 16 bases between them. The CDR3 DNA reads TGTGCCACTAGAGGGAGTGCGCCTGAGCAGTTCTTC. Amino acid sequence: CATRGSAPEQFF.

The rearrangement joins TRBV19 to TRBJ2-2, with D possibly being TRBD1 (7 bases). The CDR3 totals 16 residues. The V gene lost 4 bases and the J gene lost 0 bases, with 12 bases spanning the gap. Germline-derived CDR1 and CDR2 are LNHDA and SQIVND (reference sequence). CDR3 protein: CASSRSGGSNTGELFF. The CDR3 coding sequence is TGTGCCAGTAGTAGGTCAGGGGGGTCGAACACCGGGGAGCTGTTTTTT. The complete variable domain, with remaining parts taken from reference TRBV19 and TRBJ2-2, reads DGGITQSPKYLFRKEGQNVTLSCEQNLNHDAMYWYRQDPGQGLRLIYYSQIVNDFQKGDIAEGYSVSREKKESFPLTVTSAQKNPTAFYLCASSRSGGSNTGELFFGEGSRLTVL.

The rearrangement links TRBV7-9 to TRBJ1-1; D is unclear. Germline V lookup: CDR1 SEHNR, CDR2 FQNEAQ (reference sequence). There are 13 residues in the CDR3. V lost 5 bases, J lost 1 base, and 8 bases lay in between. CDR3: CASSLRENTEAFF. The CDR3 DNA sequence: TGTGCCAGCAGCCTTCGAGAGAACACTGAAGCTTTCTTT.

The chain employs TRBV14 and TRBJ2-5; TRBD1 is a possible D gene (5 bases). With 6 bases removed from V and 5 bases from J, the gap between germline ends came to 16 bases. The CDR3 extends over 14 amino acids. Germline V gives CDR1 SGHDN, CDR2 FVKESK. CDR3 sequence: CASSPQAIGETQYF. In DNA, the CDR3 is TGTGCCAGCAGTCCACAGGCCATCGGGGAGACCCAGTACTTC.

The J gene is TRBJ2-3, the V gene TRBV7-2; 7 bases match TRBD1. CDR1 and CDR2 (germline): SGHTA, FQGNSA. The CDR3 runs 15 residues. V dropped 5 bases and J dropped 4; count of bases not matched to a gene: 9. DNA of the CDR3: TGTGCCAGCAGCGCGCGACAGGGTGGCCCAGATACGCAGTATTTT. Amino acids: CASSARQGGPDTQYF.

As to this clone: At one boundary the junction diverges from the germline segment, which might be a read error. The V call is TRBV7-9, the J call TRBJ2-4; TRBD2 aligns across 9 bases. CDR1 is SEHNR and CDR2 is FQNEAQ in the germline V gene (reference sequence). The CDR3 is 14 amino acids. The CDR3 DNA is TGTTCCAGCAGCTCGGGACTAGCTACAAACATTCAGTACTTC. Encoded protein: CSSSSGLATNIQYF. Full variable domain (remainder filled in from reference TRBV7-9 and TRBJ2-4): DTGVSQNPRHKITKRGQNVTFRCDPISEHNRLYWYRQTLGQGPEFLTYFQNEAQLEKSRLLSDRFSAERPKGSFSTLEIQRTEQGDSAMYLCSSSSGLATNIQYFGAGTRLSVL.

The chain has TRBV5-5 and TRBJ2-7, with D maybe TRBD1 (6 bases). V was trimmed by 4 bases and J by 3 bases, leaving 11 bases between them. This CDR3 has 13 residues. CDR1 is SGHKS and CDR2 is YYEKEE in the germline V gene (reference sequence). The CDR3 bases are TGTGCCAGCAGCATTTGGACAGTCTACGAGCAGTACTTC. This translates into CASSIWTVYEQYF.

This chain uses TRBV13 with TRBJ2-5, with unresolved D. The length of the CDR3 is 14 residues. Germline V gene lookup returns CDR1 PRHDT and CDR2 FYEKMQ (reference sequence). Trimming left V 4 bases short and J 5 bases short, with 14 bases between. The CDR3 region is CASSSLELLETQYF. The DNA of the CDR3 is TGTGCCAGCAGCTCCCTGGAGCTCCTGGAGACCCAGTACTTC.

This rearrangement joins TRBV7-9 to TRBJ2-1; 8 nucleotides agree with TRBD2. J was trimmed by 5 bases and V by 2 bases; bases with no gene match: 8. Per germline, CDR1 SEHNR and CDR2 FQNEAQ (reference sequence). The CDR3 loop spans 16 amino acids. The CDR3: CASSLLSGGYHNEQFF. Written as DNA, the CDR3 is TGTGCCAGCAGCTTATTGAGCGGGGGATACCACAATGAGCAGTTCTTC.

This clone has just a few counts. The CDR3 DNA sequence: TGTGCCAGCAGCCCGACAGGAGTCAGATCACCCCTCCACTTT. This encodes CASSPTGVRSPLHF. This chain connects TRBV5-6 to TRBJ1-6; D might be TRBD1 (6 bases). This CDR3 spans 14 amino acids. V dropped 4 bases and J dropped 10 bases, with 15 bases sitting between them. CDR1 and CDR2 (germline): SGHDT, YYEEEE. The whole variable domain, filled in from reference TRBV5-6 and TRBJ1-6, reads DAGVTQSPTHLIKTRGQQVTLRCSPKSGHDTVSWYQQALGQGPQFIFQYYEEEERQRGNFPDRFSGHQFPNYSSELNVNALLLGDSALYLCASSPTGVRSPLHFGNGTRLTVT.

Notes on this clone: Other DNA sequences within the sample encode an identical CDR3. V is TRBV7-2 and J is TRBJ1-5; no clear D gene. The V gene's germline CDR1 is SGHTA and CDR2 FQGNSA. Trimming pared 1 base from V and 0 bases from J, leaving 4 bases between. The CDR3 consists of 14 residues. CDR3 nucleotide sequence: TGTGCCAGCAGCTTAGTGGCTAGCAATCAGCCCCAGCATTTT. Protein sequence: CASSLVASNQPQHF.

With regard to this clone: The sample holds other DNA sequences that translate to the same CDR3. This CDR3 reads CASSLGGREREQYF. As DNA, the CDR3 is TGCGCCAGCAGCTTGGGGGGTCGGGAACGCGAGCAGTACTTC. This chain connects TRBV5-1 to TRBJ2-7; perhaps TRBD2 as D (5 bases). The V gene lost 0 bases and the J gene lost 6 bases, with 13 bases spanning the gap. This CDR3 spans 14 amino acids. Germline CDR1 is SGHRS and CDR2 is YFSETQ.

The J gene is TRBJ2-3, the V gene TRBV5-1; weak D call: TRBD1 (6 bases). The CDR3 extends over 15 amino acids. Trimming removed 0 bases at V and 2 bases at J, with 10 bases between. From germline, CDR1 is SGHRS and CDR2 YFSETQ. DNA for the CDR3: TGCGCCAGCAGCTTGGAAGTGGGGGCCACAGATACGCAGTATTTT. The encoded protein is CASSLEVGATDTQYF.

The CDR3 DNA follows: TGTGCCAGCAGTGAATTTACAGGGCCTAGCAATCAGCCCCAGCATTTT. Its translation is CASSEFTGPSNQPQHF. The chain has TRBV6-1 and TRBJ1-5; D may be TRBD1 (6 bases). This CDR3 is 16 amino acids long. Trimming removed 2 bases at V and 0 bases at J, with 11 bases between. Per germline, CDR1 MNHNS and CDR2 SASEGT.